The clone carrying this T cell receptor beta chain came up many times. Its antigen is undetermined. This entry is derived from a study of T-cell reconstitution after alpha-beta-depleted transplantation in children. Germline loops: CDR1 KGHDR, CDR2 SFDVKD. The ends were cut back, 10 bases at V and 4 bases at J, with 15 bases in the middle. The length of the CDR3 is 14 residues. Study-wide findings and caveats: Most T-cell counts and diversity one year after the transplant came from T cells that were newly produced. The study reportedly traced alpha-beta T cells about two months after transplant to several hundred expanded graft clones.

A library of TCRbeta sequences, prepared with unique molecular identifiers, was generated. A single record per CDR3 protein comes from TCRdb applying MiXCR to the PCR reads. The sample has approximately 98,000 distinct CDR3 sequences, 5.5% to 7% seen once; the top ten hold roughly 25%. J is TRBJ2-2 and V is TRBV24-1; D possibly corresponds to TRBD1 (6 bases). This receptor was obtained from a male patient aged 2 to 9 who had a stem cell transplant for acute lymphoblastic leukemia, so the T cells may come from the graft donor. Sequenced here: PBMCs, mostly from graft donor cells, sampled 360 days after TCRalphabeta/CD19-depleted stem cell transplant. CDR3 DNA sequence: TGTGCCACGGCCCACAGGGTCTCCACCGGGGAGCTGTTTTTT. It codes for CATAHRVSTGELFF.